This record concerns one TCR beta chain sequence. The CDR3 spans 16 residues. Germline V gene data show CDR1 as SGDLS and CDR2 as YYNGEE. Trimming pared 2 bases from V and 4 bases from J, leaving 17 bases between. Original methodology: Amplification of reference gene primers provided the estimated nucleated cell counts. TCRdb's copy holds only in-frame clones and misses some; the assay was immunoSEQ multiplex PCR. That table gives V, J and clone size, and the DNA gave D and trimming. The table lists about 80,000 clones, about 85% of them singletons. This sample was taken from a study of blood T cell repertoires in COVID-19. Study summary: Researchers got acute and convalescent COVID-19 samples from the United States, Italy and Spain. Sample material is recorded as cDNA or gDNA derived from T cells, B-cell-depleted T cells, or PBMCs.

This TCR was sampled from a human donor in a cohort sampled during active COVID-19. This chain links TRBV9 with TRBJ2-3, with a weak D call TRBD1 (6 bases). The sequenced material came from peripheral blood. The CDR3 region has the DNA TGTGCCAGCAGCGTTCGTGGAAGGGGGAATGCAGATACGCAGTATTTT. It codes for CASSVRGRGNADTQYF.